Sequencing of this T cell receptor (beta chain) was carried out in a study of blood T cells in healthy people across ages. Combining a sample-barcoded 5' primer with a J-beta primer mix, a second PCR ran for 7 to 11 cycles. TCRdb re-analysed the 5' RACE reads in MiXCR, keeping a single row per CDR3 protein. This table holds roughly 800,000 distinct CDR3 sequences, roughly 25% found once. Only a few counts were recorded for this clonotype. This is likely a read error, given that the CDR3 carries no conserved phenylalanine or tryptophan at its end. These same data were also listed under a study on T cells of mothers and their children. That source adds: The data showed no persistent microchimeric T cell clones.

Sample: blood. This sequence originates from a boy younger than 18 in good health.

The CDR3 nucleotides read TGTGCCAGCAGTAGGTCGGCAGAGACCCAGTACCTC. Protein sequence: CASSRSAETQYL. The chain carries TRBV6-5 and TRBJ2-1; D is uncertain. The end of the DNA is better explained by TRBJ2-5, so the J call may be wrong. The CDR3 loop spans 12 amino acids. The germline gives CDR1 MNHEY, CDR2 SVGAGI.